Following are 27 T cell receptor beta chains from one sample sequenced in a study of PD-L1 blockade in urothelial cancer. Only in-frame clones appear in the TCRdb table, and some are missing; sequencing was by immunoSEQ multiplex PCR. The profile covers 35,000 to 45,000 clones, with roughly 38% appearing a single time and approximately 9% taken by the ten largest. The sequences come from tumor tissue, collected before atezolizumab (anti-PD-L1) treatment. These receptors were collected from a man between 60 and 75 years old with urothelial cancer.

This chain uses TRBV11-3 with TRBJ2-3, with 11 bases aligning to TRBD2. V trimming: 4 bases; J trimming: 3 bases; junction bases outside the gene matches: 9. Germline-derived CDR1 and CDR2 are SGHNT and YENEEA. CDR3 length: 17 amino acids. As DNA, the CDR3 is TGTGCCAGCAGCTCCCCGACTAGCGGGGCCACGACAGATACGCAGTATTTT. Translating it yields CASSSPTSGATTDTQYF.

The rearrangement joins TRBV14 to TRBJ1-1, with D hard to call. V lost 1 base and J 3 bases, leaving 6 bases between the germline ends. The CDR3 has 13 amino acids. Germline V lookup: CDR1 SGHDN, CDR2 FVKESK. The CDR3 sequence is CASSQGLYTEAFF. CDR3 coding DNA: TGTGCCAGCAGCCAAGGACTTTACACTGAAGCTTTCTTT.

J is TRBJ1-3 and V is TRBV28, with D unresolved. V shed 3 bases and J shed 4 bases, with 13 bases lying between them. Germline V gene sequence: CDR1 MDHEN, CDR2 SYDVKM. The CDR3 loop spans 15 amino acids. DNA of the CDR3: TGTGCCAGCAGTTTGGAGGTCGGTTGGGGAAACACCATATATTTT. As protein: CASSLEVGWGNTIYF. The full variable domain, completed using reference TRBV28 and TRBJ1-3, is DVKVTQSSRYLVKRTGEKVFLECVQDMDHENMFWYRQDPGLGLRLIYFSYDVKMKEKGDIPEGYSVSREKKERFSLILESASTNQTSMYLCASSLEVGWGNTIYFGEGSWLTVV.

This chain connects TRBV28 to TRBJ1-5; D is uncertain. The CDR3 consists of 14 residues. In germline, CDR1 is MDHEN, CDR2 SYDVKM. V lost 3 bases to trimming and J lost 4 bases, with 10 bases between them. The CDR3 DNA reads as TGTGCCAGCAGTTTTGGCGGGGAAAATCAGCCCCAGCATTTT. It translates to CASSFGGENQPQHF.

As DNA, the CDR3 is TGTGCCAGCAGCTTATATCGGAGCGGGTGGGGCCTCCACGAGCAGTACTTC. It codes for CASSLYRSGWGLHEQYF. The chain links TRBV11-3 to TRBJ2-7, with D tentatively TRBD2 (6 bases). CDR3 length: 17 residues. The V gene lost 2 bases and the J gene lost 5 bases, with 22 bases spanning the gap. Per germline, CDR1 SGHNT and CDR2 YENEEA.

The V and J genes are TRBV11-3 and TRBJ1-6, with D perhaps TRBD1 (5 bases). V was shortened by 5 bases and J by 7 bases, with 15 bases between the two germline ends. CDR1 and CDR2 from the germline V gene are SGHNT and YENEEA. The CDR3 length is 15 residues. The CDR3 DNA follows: TGTGCCAGCAGCCCCCGGGGGGGTGGGAATTCACCCCTCCACTTT. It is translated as CASSPRGGGNSPLHF.

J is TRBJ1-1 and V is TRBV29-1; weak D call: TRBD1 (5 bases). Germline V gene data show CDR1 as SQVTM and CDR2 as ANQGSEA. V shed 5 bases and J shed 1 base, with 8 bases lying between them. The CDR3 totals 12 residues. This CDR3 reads CSVSDRNTEAFF. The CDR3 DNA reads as TGCAGCGTTTCCGACAGGAACACTGAAGCTTTCTTT.

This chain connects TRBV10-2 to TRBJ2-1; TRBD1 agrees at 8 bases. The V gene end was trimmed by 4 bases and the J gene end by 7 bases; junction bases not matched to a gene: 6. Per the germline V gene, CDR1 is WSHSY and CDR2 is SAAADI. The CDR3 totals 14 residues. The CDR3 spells CASSGSGTGNEQFF. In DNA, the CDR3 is TGCGCCAGCAGTGGGTCCGGGACAGGTAATGAGCAGTTCTTC.

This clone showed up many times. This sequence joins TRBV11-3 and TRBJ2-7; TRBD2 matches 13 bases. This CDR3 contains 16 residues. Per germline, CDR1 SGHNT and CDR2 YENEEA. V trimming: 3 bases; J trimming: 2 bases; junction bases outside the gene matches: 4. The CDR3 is CASSFTSGRAPYEQYF. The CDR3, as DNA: TGTGCCAGCAGCTTTACTAGCGGGAGGGCCCCCTACGAGCAGTACTTC.

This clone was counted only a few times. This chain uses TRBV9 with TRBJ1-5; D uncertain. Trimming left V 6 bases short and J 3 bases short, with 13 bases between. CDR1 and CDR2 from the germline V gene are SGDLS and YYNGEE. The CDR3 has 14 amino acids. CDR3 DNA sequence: TGTGCCAGCACAGGAGAAAATTACAATCAGCCCCAGCATTTT. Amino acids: CASTGENYNQPQHF.

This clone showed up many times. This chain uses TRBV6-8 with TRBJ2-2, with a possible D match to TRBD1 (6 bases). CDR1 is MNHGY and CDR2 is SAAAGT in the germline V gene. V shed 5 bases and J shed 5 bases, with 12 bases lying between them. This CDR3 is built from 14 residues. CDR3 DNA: TGTGCCAGCAGTACCCGAGGGGGAACCGGGGAGCTGTTTTTT. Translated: CASSTRGGTGELFF.

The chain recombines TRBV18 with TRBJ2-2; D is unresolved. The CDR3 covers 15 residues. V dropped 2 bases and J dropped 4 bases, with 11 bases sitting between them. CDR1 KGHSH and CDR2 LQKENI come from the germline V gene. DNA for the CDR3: TGTGCCAGCTCACCAACGACGAAGGGCACCGGGGAGCTGTTTTTT. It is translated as CASSPTTKGTGELFF.

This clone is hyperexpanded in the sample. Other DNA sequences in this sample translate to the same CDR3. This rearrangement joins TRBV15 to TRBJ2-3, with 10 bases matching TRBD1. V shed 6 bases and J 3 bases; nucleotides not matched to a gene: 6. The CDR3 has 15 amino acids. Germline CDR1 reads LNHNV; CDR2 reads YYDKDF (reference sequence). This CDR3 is CATSRDRGGTDTQYF. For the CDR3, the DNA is TGTGCCACCAGTCGGGACAGGGGAGGGACAGATACGCAGTATTTT.

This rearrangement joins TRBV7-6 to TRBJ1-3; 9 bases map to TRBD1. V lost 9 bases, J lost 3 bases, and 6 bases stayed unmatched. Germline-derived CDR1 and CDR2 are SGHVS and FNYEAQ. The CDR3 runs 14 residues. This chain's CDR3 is CASRDRARGNTIYF. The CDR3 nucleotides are TGTGCCAGTCGGGACAGGGCTCGTGGAAACACCATATATTTT.

The CDR3 spells CAWSTPGPTSFDSPLHF. The DNA for the CDR3 is TGTGCCTGGAGTACACCGGGACCTACAAGCTTCGATTCACCCCTCCACTTT. The chain is built from TRBV30 and TRBJ1-6, with TRBD1 as a possible D gene (5 bases). Trimming left V 2 bases short and J 8 bases short, with 22 bases between. The germline V gene has CDR1 GTSNPN and CDR2 SVGIG (reference sequence). CDR3 length: 17 residues. Full variable domain (remainder filled in from reference TRBV30 and TRBJ1-6): SQTIHQWPATLVQPVGSPLSLECTVEGTSNPNLYWYRQAAGRGLQLLFYSVGIGQISSEVPQNLSASRPQDRQFILSSKKLLLSDSGFYLCAWSTPGPTSFDSPLHFGNGTRLTVT.

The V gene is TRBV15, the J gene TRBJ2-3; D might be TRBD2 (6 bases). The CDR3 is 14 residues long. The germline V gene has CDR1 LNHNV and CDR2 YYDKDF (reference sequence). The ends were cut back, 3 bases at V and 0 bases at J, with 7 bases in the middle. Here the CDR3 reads CATSREGSTDTQYF. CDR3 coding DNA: TGTGCCACCAGCAGGGAGGGAAGCACAGATACGCAGTATTTT.

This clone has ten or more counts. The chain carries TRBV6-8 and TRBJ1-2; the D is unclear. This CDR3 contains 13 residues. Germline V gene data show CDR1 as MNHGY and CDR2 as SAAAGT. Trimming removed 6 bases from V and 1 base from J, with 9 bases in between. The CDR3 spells CASRPTDNYGYTF. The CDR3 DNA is TGTGCCAGCAGACCCACGGATAACTATGGCTACACCTTC.

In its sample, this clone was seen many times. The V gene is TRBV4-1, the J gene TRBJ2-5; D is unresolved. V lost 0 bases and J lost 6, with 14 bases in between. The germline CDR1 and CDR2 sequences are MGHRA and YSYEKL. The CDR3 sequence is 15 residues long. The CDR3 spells CASSQDPRVVKTQYF. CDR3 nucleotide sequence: TGCGCCAGCAGCCAAGATCCCCGGGTGGTGAAGACCCAGTACTTC.

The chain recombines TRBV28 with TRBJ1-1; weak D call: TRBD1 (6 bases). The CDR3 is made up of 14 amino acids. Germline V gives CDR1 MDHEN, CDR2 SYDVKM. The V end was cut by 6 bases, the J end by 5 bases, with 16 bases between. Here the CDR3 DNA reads TGTGCCAGCAGAAACACAGGGAGTCGGACTGAAGCTTTCTTT. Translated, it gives CASRNTGSRTEAFF.

CDR3 bases: TGCGCCATCCGGGACGGGAACACCGGGGAGCTGTTTTTT. Translating it yields CAIRDGNTGELFF. The rearrangement joins TRBV10-2 to TRBJ2-2; D assignment may be TRBD1 or TRBD2 (5 bases each). There are 13 residues in the CDR3. Trimming shortened V by 10 bases and J by 1 base, and 10 bases separated the two germline ends. Per the germline V gene, CDR1 is WSHSY and CDR2 is SAAADI.

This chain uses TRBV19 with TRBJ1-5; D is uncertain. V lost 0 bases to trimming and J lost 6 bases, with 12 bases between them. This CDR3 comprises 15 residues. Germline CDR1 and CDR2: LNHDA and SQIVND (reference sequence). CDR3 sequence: CASSIEPGTGQPQHF. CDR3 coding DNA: TGTGCCAGTAGTATAGAGCCCGGAACGGGTCAGCCCCAGCATTTT.

DNA of the CDR3: TGTGCCTGGGAGACTAGCGGACCCTACAATGAGCAGTTCTTC. Translating gives CAWETSGPYNEQFF. The rearrangement joins TRBV30 to TRBJ2-1; the match to TRBD2 covers 9 bases. Germline CDR1 GTSNPN, CDR2 SVGIG (reference sequence). V was pared by 5 bases and J by 2 bases, with 4 bases of the junction left unmatched. The CDR3 covers 14 residues.

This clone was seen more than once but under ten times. The CDR3 DNA is TGTGCCAGCACCCGAGGGGCGCAGGTCTATGGCTACACCTTC. Its translation is CASTRGAQVYGYTF. J is TRBJ1-2 and V is TRBV6-8; weak D call: TRBD1 (5 bases). Germline values: CDR1 MNHGY, CDR2 SAAAGT. V gave up 7 bases and J gave up 4 bases, with 16 bases separating them. The CDR3 runs to 14 residues.

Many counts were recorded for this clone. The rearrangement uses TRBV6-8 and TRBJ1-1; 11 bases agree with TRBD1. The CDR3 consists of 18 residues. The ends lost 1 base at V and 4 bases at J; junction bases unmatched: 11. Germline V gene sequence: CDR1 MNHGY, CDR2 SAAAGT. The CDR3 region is CASSYFFAGQGARTEAFF. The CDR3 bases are TGTGCCAGCAGTTACTTCTTCGCTGGACAGGGGGCGCGCACTGAAGCTTTCTTT.

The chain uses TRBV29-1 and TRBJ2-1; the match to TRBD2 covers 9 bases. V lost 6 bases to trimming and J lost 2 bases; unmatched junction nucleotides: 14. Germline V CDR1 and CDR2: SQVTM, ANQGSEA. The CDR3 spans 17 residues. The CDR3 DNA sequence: TGCAGCGTCTTCACGATATACCGGACTAGCGCCTACAATGAGCAGTTCTTC. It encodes CSVFTIYRTSAYNEQFF.

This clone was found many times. CDR3 residues: CASSFSGKATGELFF. CDR3 nucleotide sequence: TGTGCCAGCAGCTTTAGCGGGAAGGCCACCGGGGAGCTGTTTTTT. The chain joins TRBV11-3 to TRBJ2-2; 8 nucleotides agree with TRBD2. The V and J ends lost 3 bases and 4 bases, in that order; junction bases with no gene match: 4. The germline V gene has CDR1 SGHNT and CDR2 YENEEA. CDR3 size: 15 residues. Together with reference TRBV11-3 and TRBJ2-2, the CDR3 gives the full variable domain: EAGVVQSPRYKIIEKKQPVAFWCNPISGHNTLYWYLQNLGQGPELLIRYENEEAVDDSQLPKDRFSAERLKGVDSTLKIQPAELGDSAVYLCASSFSGKATGELFFGEGSRLTVL.

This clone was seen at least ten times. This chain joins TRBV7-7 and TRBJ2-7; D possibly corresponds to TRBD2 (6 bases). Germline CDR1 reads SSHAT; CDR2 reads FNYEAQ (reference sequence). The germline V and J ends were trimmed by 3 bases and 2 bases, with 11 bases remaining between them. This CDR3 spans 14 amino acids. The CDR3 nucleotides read TGTGCCAGCAGCTTGGAAGGAGGGGCCTACGAGCAGTACTTC. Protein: CASSLEGGAYEQYF.